This T cell receptor (beta chain) was profiled in a study of blood T cell repertoires in COVID-19. Study summary: T cells, B-cell-depleted T cells, or PBMCs supplied cDNA or gDNA.

Per germline, CDR1 MDHEN and CDR2 SYDVKM. V shed 6 bases and J shed 9 bases, with 9 bases lying between them. The CDR3 loop spans 11 amino acids. Original methodology: From reference gene primer amplification, estimates of nucleated cell counts were derived. Method: immunoSEQ multiplex PCR; TCRdb's copy keeps in-frame clones and lacks some. D and trimming come from the DNA, and the V and J calls and clone size come from that table. The repertoire includes some 300,000 clones, over 80% of them detected once, and around 4.5% sits in the top ten. This chain joins TRBV28 and TRBJ2-1; D unclear. The clonotype comes from a woman aged 45-60 years with active or convalescent COVID-19. Sequenced material: peripheral blood. CDR3 nucleotide sequence: TGTGCCAGCAGAGCGTTGGGTGAGCAGTTCTTC. Its protein is CASRALGEQFF.